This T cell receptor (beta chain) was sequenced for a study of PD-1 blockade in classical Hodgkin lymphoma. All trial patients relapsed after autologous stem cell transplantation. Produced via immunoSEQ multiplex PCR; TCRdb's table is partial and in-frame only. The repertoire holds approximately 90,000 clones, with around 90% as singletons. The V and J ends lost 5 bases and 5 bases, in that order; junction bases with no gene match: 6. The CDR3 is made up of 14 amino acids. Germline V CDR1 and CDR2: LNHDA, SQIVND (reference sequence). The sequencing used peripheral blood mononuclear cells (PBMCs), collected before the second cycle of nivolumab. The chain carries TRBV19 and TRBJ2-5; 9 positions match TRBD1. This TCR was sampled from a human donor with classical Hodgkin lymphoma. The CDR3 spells CASSQTGGSETQYF. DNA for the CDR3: TGTGCCAGTAGTCAAACAGGGGGCAGCGAGACCCAGTACTTC. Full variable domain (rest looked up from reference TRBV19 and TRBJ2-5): DGGITQSPKYLFRKEGQNVTLSCEQNLNHDAMYWYRQDPGQGLRLIYYSQIVNDFQKGDIAEGYSVSREKKESFPLTVTSAQKNPTAFYLCASSQTGGSETQYFGPGTRLLVL.